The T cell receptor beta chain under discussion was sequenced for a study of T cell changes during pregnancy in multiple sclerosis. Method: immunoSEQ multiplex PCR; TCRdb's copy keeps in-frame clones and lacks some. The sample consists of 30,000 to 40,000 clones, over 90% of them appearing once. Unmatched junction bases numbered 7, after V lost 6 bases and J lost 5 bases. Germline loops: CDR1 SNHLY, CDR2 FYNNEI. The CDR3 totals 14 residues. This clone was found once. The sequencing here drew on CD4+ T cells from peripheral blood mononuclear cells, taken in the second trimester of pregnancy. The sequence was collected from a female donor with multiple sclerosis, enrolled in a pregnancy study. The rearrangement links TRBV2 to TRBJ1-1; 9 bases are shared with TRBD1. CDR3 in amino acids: CASSRQTGGTEAFF. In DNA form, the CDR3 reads TGTGCCAGCAGCAGACAGACAGGGGGAACTGAAGCTTTCTTT.